These 22 T cell receptor beta chains came from one sample sequenced in a study of blood T cell repertoires in COVID-19. Sequencing was performed with immunoSEQ multiplex PCR; in TCRdb, only in-frame clones are kept and a portion is missing. The sample includes 90,000 or so clones, roughly 90% of them seen just once. The sequencing sample was made of peripheral blood. The receptors were sampled from a man at least 80 years old with active or convalescent COVID-19.

This clone was seen a few times. The chain uses TRBV4-3 and TRBJ2-7; D is perhaps TRBD1 (6 bases). The CDR3 length is 14 residues. V lost 2 bases to trimming and J lost 4 bases, with 12 bases between them. Germline V gene lookup returns CDR1 LGHNA and CDR2 YSLEER. CDR3 sequence: CASSQQVRGYEQYF. The CDR3 bases are TGCGCCAGCAGCCAACAGGTCAGGGGATACGAGCAGTACTTC.

CDR3 sequence: CASSQYYEQYF. In nucleotides, the CDR3 is TGTGCCAGCAGCCAATACTACGAGCAGTACTTC. V and J are TRBV14 and TRBJ2-7, with unresolved D. The CDR3 covers 11 residues. Germline-derived CDR1 and CDR2 are SGHDN and FVKESK. V was shortened by 2 bases and J by 3 bases, with 2 bases between the two germline ends.

A single count supports this clone. J is TRBJ2-5 and V is TRBV7-6, with TRBD1 matching over 12 bases. Trimming at V came to 5 bases and at J to 6 bases, leaving 10 bases not matched to a gene. Germline V lookup: CDR1 SGHVS, CDR2 FNYEAQ. There are 16 residues in the CDR3. Here the CDR3 DNA reads TGTGCCAGCAGCGGGGGGACAGGGGGCGTTTTTCAGACCCAGTACTTC. This codes for CASSGGTGGVFQTQYF.

V is TRBV5-1 and J is TRBJ2-1, with TRBD1 matching 7 bases. The CDR3 consists of 16 residues. V dropped 0 bases and J dropped 8; count of bases not matched to a gene: 11. Germline assignment: CDR1 SGHRS and CDR2 YFSETQ. CDR3 in amino acids: CASSLVKGAVGDEQFF. CDR3 sequence (DNA): TGCGCCAGCAGCTTGGTGAAGGGGGCGGTCGGGGATGAGCAGTTCTTC.

The chain employs TRBV19 and TRBJ1-2, with a weak D call TRBD1 (6 bases). With 6 bases removed from V and 2 bases from J, the gap between germline ends came to 13 bases. CDR3 length: 14 residues. The germline V gene has CDR1 LNHDA and CDR2 SQIVND (reference sequence). For the CDR3, the DNA is TGTGCCAGTAGAGACAGGTTGCGAAACTATGGCTACACCTTC. This sequence encodes CASRDRLRNYGYTF.

V gene TRBV7-8 combines with J gene TRBJ2-3, with 8 bases lining up with TRBD2. This CDR3 comprises 15 residues. CDR1 and CDR2 (germline): SGHVS, FQNEAQ. Trimming cost V 2 bases and J 4 bases; bases outside gene matches: 5. CDR3 in DNA: TGTGCCAGCAGCTTACGGCGGGAGGTCTCAGATACGCAGTATTTT. This translates into CASSLRREVSDTQYF.

The chain recombines TRBV10-3 with TRBJ2-7; D might be TRBD1 (6 bases). The CDR3 length is 14 residues. Germline-derived CDR1 and CDR2 are ENHRY and SYGVKD. The germline V and J ends were trimmed by 6 bases and 2 bases, with 14 bases remaining between them. As DNA, the CDR3 is TGTGCCATCAGCGATACAGGGAACCCCTACGAGCAGTACTTC. It encodes CAISDTGNPYEQYF.

J is TRBJ2-1 and V is TRBV6-2 or TRBV6-3; 7 bases are shared with TRBD1. The V segment lost 2 bases and the J segment 4 bases; nucleotides outside the gene matches: 8. The CDR3 runs to 16 residues. Germline CDR1 reads MNHEY; CDR2 reads SVGEGT. CDR3 in amino acids: CASSYTGQVFYNEQFF. As DNA, the CDR3 is TGTGCCAGCAGTTACACCGGACAGGTTTTTTACAATGAGCAGTTCTTC.

V and J are TRBV18 and TRBJ1-1; 8 bases line up with TRBD1. The CDR3 is 14 residues long. CDR1 is KGHSH and CDR2 is LQKENI in the germline V gene. The ends lost 4 bases at V and 4 bases at J; junction bases unmatched: 5. The CDR3 DNA reads as TGTGCCAGCTCACGGACAGGGTCCATCACTGAAGCTTTCTTT. This sequence encodes CASSRTGSITEAFF.

The chain recombines TRBV7-2 with TRBJ1-1; D remains unclear. V gave up 5 bases and J gave up 3 bases, with 4 bases separating them. CDR1 and CDR2 (germline): SGHTA, FQGNSA. CDR3 length: 11 residues. This CDR3 is CASSPYTEAFF. The DNA of the CDR3 is TGTGCCAGCAGCCCATACACTGAAGCTTTCTTT.

The chain combines TRBV10-3 with TRBJ1-2; TRBD1 is a possible D gene (6 bases). CDR1 ENHRY and CDR2 SYGVKD come from the germline V gene. Trimming pared 2 bases from V and 4 bases from J, leaving 14 bases between. The CDR3 sequence is 15 residues long. The CDR3 DNA follows: TGTGCCATCAGTGAGCGAGAGACAGGCCCCTATGGCTACACCTTC. Protein product: CAISERETGPYGYTF.

This clone was recorded only once. The chain links TRBV10-3 to TRBJ2-2, with TRBD1 matching over 11 bases. Losses at the gene ends were 7 bases for V and 8 bases for J; bases not matched to a gene: 6. The CDR3 length is 14 residues. From germline, CDR1 is ENHRY and CDR2 SYGVKD. The CDR3 region has the DNA TGTGCCATCAATTCCGGGACAGGGGGTGGGGAGCTGTTTTTT. It yields the protein CAINSGTGGGELFF.

This rearrangement joins TRBV19 to TRBJ2-1, with D maybe TRBD2 (6 bases). This CDR3 region has 15 residues. V shed 3 bases and J shed 8 bases, with 17 bases lying between them. CDR1 is LNHDA, CDR2 SQIVND, per germline (reference sequence). The CDR3 spells CASSMSWGGVDEQFF. CDR3 DNA: TGTGCCAGTAGTATGTCCTGGGGCGGGGTGGATGAGCAGTTCTTC.

The chain carries TRBV7-2 and TRBJ2-2; no reliable D call. Germline assignment: CDR1 SGHTA and CDR2 FQGNSA. Trimming shortened V by 2 bases and J by 7 bases, and 14 bases separated the two germline ends. CDR3 length: 15 residues. CDR3 nucleotide sequence: TGTGCCAGCAGCTTAAGCGTATCGTTATACGGGGAGCTGTTTTTT. It yields the protein CASSLSVSLYGELFF.

The count of this clone is one. CDR3 nucleotides: TGTGCCAGCTCACTCCTCGAGTACGGGATGAGGGATGAGCAGTTCTTC. Translating gives CASSLLEYGMRDEQFF. This rearrangement joins TRBV18 to TRBJ2-1, with a tentative D call TRBD2 (5 bases). The CDR3 loop spans 16 amino acids. The V end was cut by 4 bases, the J end by 8 bases, with 21 bases between. Germline V gene data show CDR1 as KGHSH and CDR2 as LQKENI.

The CDR3 nucleotides read TGCGCCAGCAGCTTGGAACCGGGACTAGGGGGCGCAGATACGCAGTATTTT. This codes for CASSLEPGLGGADTQYF. The chain uses TRBV5-1 and TRBJ2-3, with D perhaps TRBD2 (8 bases). V lost 0 bases, J lost 4 bases, and 18 bases lay in between. Germline V CDR1 and CDR2: SGHRS, YFSETQ. The CDR3 covers 17 residues.

As DNA, the CDR3 is TGTGCCAGCAGCGCCACAGGGGCTTCCTTGGATGAGCAGTTCTTC. This gives the protein CASSATGASLDEQFF. The chain uses TRBV9 and TRBJ2-1; 7 bases fit TRBD1. The CDR3 sequence is 15 residues long. The trim removed 3 bases at V and 8 bases at J, leaving 11 bases unmatched. The germline V gene has CDR1 SGDLS and CDR2 YYNGEE.

CDR3 region: CSVDQTSAPGTDTQYF. The CDR3 region has the DNA TGCAGCGTTGACCAGACTAGCGCCCCCGGTACAGATACGCAGTATTTT. The J gene is TRBJ2-3, the V gene TRBV29-1; 8 bases agree with TRBD2. CDR3 length equals 16 residues. V trimming: 3 bases; J trimming: 3 bases; junction bases outside the gene matches: 11. CDR1 SQVTM and CDR2 ANQGSEA come from the germline V gene.

The V call is TRBV7-2, the J call TRBJ2-3, with D perhaps TRBD2 (5 bases). The V end lost 6 bases, the J end lost 1 base, and 17 bases lay between the germline ends. Germline V gives CDR1 SGHTA, CDR2 FQGNSA. The CDR3 is made up of 16 amino acids. DNA for the CDR3: TGTGCCAGCAGTTACCCTAGCTCTCTGGGCACAGATACGCAGTATTTT. Protein sequence: CASSYPSSLGTDTQYF.

The V call is TRBV19, the J call TRBJ1-1; the D gene is possibly TRBD1 (5 bases). V shed 3 bases and J shed 1 base, with 6 bases lying between them. Looked up from germline, CDR1 is LNHDA and CDR2 is SQIVND (reference sequence). CDR3 length: 13 residues. The CDR3 nucleotides read TGTGCCAGTAGTATTAGGGGGAACACTGAAGCTTTCTTT. It encodes CASSIRGNTEAFF.

The V call is TRBV7-2, the J call TRBJ2-7; 13 bases map to TRBD2. Germline lookup yields CDR1 SGHTA and CDR2 FQGNSA. Trimming cost V 5 bases and J 2 bases; bases outside gene matches: 6. The CDR3 covers 16 residues. CDR3 in DNA: TGTGCCAGCAGCCGGACTAGCGGGAGTGGGGCCTACGAGCAGTACTTC. It encodes CASSRTSGSGAYEQYF.

The chain has TRBV4-2 and TRBJ2-7; perhaps TRBD2 as D (6 bases). Trimming shortened V by 1 base and J by 5 bases, and 18 bases separated the two germline ends. Germline values: CDR1 LGHNA, CDR2 YNFKEQ. The CDR3 is made up of 16 amino acids. The CDR3: CASSQAAAGGAHEQYF. The CDR3 DNA reads as TGTGCCAGCAGCCAAGCAGCAGCCGGAGGGGCCCACGAGCAGTACTTC.